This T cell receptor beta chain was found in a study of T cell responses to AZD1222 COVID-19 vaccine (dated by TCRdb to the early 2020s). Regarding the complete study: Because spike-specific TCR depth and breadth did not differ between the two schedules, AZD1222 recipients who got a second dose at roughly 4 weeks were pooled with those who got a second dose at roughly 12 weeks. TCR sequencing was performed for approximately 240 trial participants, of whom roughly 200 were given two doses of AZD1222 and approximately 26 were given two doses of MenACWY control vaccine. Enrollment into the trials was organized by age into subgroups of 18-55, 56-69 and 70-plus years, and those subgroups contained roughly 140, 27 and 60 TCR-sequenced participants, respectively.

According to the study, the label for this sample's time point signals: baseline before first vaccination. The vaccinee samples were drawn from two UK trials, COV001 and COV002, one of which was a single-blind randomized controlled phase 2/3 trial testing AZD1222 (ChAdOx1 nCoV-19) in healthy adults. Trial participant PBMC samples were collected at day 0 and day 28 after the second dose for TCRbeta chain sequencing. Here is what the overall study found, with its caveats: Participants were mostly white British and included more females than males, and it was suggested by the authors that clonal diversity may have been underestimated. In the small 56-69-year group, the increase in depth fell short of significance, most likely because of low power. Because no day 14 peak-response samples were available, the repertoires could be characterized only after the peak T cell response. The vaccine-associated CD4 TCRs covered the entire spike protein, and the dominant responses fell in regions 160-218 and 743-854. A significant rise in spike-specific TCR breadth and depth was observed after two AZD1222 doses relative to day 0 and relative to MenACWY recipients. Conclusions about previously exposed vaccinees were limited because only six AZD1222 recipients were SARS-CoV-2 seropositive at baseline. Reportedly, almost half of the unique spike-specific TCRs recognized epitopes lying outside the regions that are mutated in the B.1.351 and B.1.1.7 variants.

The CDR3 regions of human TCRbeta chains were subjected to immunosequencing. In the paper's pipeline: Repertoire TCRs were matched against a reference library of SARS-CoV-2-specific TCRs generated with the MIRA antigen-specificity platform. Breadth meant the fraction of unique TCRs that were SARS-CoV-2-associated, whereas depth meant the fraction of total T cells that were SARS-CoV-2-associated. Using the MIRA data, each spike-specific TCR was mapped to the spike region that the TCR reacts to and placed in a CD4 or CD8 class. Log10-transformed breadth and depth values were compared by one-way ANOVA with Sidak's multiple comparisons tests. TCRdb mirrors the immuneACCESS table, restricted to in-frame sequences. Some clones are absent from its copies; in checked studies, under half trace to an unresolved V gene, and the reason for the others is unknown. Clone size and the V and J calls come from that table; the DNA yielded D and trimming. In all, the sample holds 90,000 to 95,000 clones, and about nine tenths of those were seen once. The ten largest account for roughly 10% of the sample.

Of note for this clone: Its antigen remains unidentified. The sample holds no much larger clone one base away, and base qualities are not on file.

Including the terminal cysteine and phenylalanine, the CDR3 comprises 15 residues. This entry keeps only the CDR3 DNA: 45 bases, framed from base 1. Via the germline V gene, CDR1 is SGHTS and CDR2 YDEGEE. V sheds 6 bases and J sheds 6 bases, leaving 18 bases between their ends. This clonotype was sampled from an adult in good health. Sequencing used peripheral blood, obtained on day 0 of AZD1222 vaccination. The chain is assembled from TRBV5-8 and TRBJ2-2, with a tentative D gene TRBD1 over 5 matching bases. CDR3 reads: CASIKGFVVSGELFF. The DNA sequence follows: TGTGCCAGCATCAAGGGGTTTGTGGTATCCGGGGAGCTGTTTTTT.